One sample yielded the 10 T cell receptor beta chains listed below, sequenced in a study of blood T cell repertoires in COVID-19. The repertoire was sequenced with immunoSEQ multiplex PCR; TCRdb's copy has only in-frame clones and lacks some. Of around 140,000 clones listed, roughly 84% are singletons. The sample was peripheral blood. Receptors were obtained from a human donor in a cohort sampled during active COVID-19.

The V and J genes are TRBV7-6 and TRBJ2-3; TRBD1 matches 7 bases. The V and J ends lost 3 bases and 1 base, in that order; junction bases with no gene match: 4. CDR1 and CDR2 (germline): SGHVS, FNYEAQ. The CDR3 spans 15 residues. The CDR3 loop is CASSLGTDRTDTQYF. CDR3 DNA: TGTGCCAGCAGCTTGGGGACAGATCGCACAGATACGCAGTATTTT.

This clone was counted between two and nine times. This CDR3 is also generated by other DNA sequences in the sample. This chain links TRBV5-1 with TRBJ2-6; the match to TRBD1 covers 10 bases. The V and J ends lost 3 bases and 3 bases, in that order; junction bases with no gene match: 3. The CDR3 totals 16 residues. Germline V gene data show CDR1 as SGHRS and CDR2 as YFSETQ. CDR3 nucleotides: TGCGCCAGCAGCTGGACAGGGGGAGGTGGGGCCAACGTCCTGACTTTC. It translates to CASSWTGGGGANVLTF.

The gene calls are TRBV5-1 and TRBJ2-5, with D perhaps TRBD2 (5 bases). This CDR3 contains 13 residues. Trimming removed 0 bases at V and 3 bases at J, with 6 bases between. Germline assignment: CDR1 SGHRS and CDR2 YFSETQ. CDR3 DNA sequence: TGCGCCAGCAGCTTGGCCGGGAAAGAGACCCAGTACTTC. Encoded protein: CASSLAGKETQYF.

V is TRBV11-3 and J is TRBJ2-3; 8 nucleotides agree with TRBD1. This CDR3 comprises 17 residues. J gave up 1 base and V 5 bases, and 11 bases lay outside the gene matches. Per germline, CDR1 SGHNT and CDR2 YENEEA. Written as DNA, the CDR3 is TGTGCCAGCAGCGAGTCGGGGACAGGAGTTCGCACAGATACGCAGTATTTT. As protein: CASSESGTGVRTDTQYF. Combining the CDR3 with reference TRBV11-3 and TRBJ2-3 gives the whole variable domain EAGVVQSPRYKIIEKKQPVAFWCNPISGHNTLYWYLQNLGQGPELLIRYENEEAVDDSQLPKDRFSAERLKGVDSTLKIQPAELGDSAVYLCASSESGTGVRTDTQYFGPGTRLTVL.

V and J are TRBV27 and TRBJ1-1, with D uncertain. CDR3 size: 14 residues. V lost 6 bases, J lost 0 bases, and 11 bases lay in between. In germline, CDR1 is MNHEY, CDR2 SMNVEV (reference sequence). CDR3 DNA sequence: TGTGCCAGCAGCCTTGCAGGCATGAACACTGAAGCTTTCTTT. Amino acids: CASSLAGMNTEAFF.

The V and J genes are TRBV7-2 and TRBJ1-4; 7 bases align to TRBD1. Germline values: CDR1 SGHTA, CDR2 FQGNSA. The length of the CDR3 is 13 residues. V was clipped by 4 bases and J by 14 bases; unmatched bases: 10. In DNA form, the CDR3 reads TGTGCCAGCAGCTCTGACAGGGACGCTCATCTGTTTTTT. This encodes CASSSDRDAHLFF.

The chain employs TRBV19 and TRBJ1-4; TRBD1 agrees at 9 bases. Germline values: CDR1 LNHDA, CDR2 SQIVND (reference sequence). The V segment lost 6 bases and the J segment 6 bases; nucleotides outside the gene matches: 5. CDR3 size: 14 residues. The chain's CDR3 is CASRKQGADEKLFF. In DNA, the CDR3 is TGTGCCAGTAGGAAACAGGGGGCTGATGAAAAACTGTTTTTT.

V is TRBV7-8 and J is TRBJ2-2; a weak D match, TRBD2 (6 bases). Per the germline V gene, CDR1 is SGHVS and CDR2 is FQNEAQ. Trimming removed 0 bases at V and 5 bases at J, with 13 bases between. The CDR3 contains 16 residues. The CDR3 is CASSLAPGRVTGELFF. As DNA, the CDR3 is TGTGCCAGCAGCTTAGCCCCCGGGAGAGTTACCGGGGAGCTGTTTTTT.

The gene calls are TRBV27 and TRBJ2-5; D possibly corresponds to TRBD1 (6 bases). Deletions cut 6 bases from V and 4 bases from J, with 12 bases between. This CDR3 is 13 amino acids long. Germline lookup yields CDR1 MNHEY and CDR2 SMNVEV (reference sequence). The CDR3 DNA reads TGTGCCAGCAGACAAACAGGGTCAGAGACCCAGTACTTC. This codes for CASRQTGSETQYF.

The V gene is TRBV6-5, the J gene TRBJ2-7; unclear D gene. The CDR3 is made up of 12 amino acids. Per the germline V gene, CDR1 is MNHEY and CDR2 is SVGAGI. The V gene lost 6 bases and the J gene lost 2 bases, with 8 bases spanning the gap. CDR3 sequence reads: CASSQVPYEQYF. Here the CDR3 DNA reads TGTGCCAGCAGCCAGGTTCCCTACGAGCAGTACTTC.